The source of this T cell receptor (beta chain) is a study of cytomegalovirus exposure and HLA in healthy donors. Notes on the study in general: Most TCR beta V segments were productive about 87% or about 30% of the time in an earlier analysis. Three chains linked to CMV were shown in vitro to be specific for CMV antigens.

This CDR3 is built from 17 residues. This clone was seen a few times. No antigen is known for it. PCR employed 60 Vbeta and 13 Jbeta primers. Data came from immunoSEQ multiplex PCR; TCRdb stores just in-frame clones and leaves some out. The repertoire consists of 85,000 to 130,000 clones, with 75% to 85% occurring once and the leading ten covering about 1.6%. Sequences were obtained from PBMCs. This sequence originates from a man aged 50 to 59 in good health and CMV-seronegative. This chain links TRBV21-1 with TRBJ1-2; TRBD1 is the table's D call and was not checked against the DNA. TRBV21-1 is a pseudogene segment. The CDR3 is CASSTENRTSLRNGYTF. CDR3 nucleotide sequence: TGTGCCAGCAGCACGGAAAACAGGACCTCTCTCCGAAATGGCTACACCTTC.